This T cell receptor beta chain was identified in a study of tumor and adjacent non-tumor tissue in lung cancer. Study-wide context: Stage I to III disease affected 10 men and 4 or 5 women aged roughly 31 to 85.

RNA was extracted from bulk tissue without any cell sorting. The normal lung tissue was taken more than 3 cm from the tumor edge. Newly diagnosed lung cancer patients had thoracic surgery in China, August–late 2014, without prior chemotherapy. With regard to this clonotype: It may be a read error: a sequence one base away is much more abundant.

A modified ARM-PCR protocol with three rounds of nested PCR amplified TCRbeta. TCRdb redid the calling of the multiplex PCR reads with MiXCR, one entry per CDR3 protein. The sample carries 60,000 to 80,000 distinct CDR3 sequences, roughly 75% recorded once. CDR1 MNHEY and CDR2 SVGAGI come from the germline V gene. The CDR3 is 15 residues long. The chain has TRBV6-5 and TRBJ1-2; TRBD1 is a possible D gene (5 bases). This receptor was obtained from a woman between 45 and 60 years old with non-small cell lung cancer. Input material: distant non-tumor lung tissue. CDR3 bases: TGTGCCAGCAGTTACTCGAGGGACGGCTCCTATAGCTACACCTTC. Its translation: CASSYSRDGSYSYTF.